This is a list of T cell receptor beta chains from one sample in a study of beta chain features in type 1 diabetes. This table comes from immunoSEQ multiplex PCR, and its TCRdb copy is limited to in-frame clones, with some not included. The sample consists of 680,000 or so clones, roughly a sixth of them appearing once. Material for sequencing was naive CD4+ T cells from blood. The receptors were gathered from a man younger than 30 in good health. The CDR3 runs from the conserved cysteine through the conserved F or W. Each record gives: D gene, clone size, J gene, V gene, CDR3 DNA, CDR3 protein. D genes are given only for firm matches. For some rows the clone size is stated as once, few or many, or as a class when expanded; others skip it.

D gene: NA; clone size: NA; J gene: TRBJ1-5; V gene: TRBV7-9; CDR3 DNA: TGTGCCAGCAGCTTAGGTAGGCAAGGGCAGGGCTACAATCAGCCCCAGCATTTT; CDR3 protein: CASSLGRQGQGYNQPQHF
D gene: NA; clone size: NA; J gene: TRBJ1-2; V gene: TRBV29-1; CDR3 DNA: TGCAGCGTTGGGGCAGAGGGATATGGCTACACCTTC; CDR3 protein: CSVGAEGYGYTF
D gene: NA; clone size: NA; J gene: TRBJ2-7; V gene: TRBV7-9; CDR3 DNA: TGTGCCAGCAGCTTCGTGCACCGCCTCTACGAGCAGTACTTC; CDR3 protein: CASSFVHRLYEQYF
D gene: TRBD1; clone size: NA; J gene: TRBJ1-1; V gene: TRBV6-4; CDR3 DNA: TGTGCCAGCAGTGGGACAGGGAGCACTGAAGCTTTCTTT; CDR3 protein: CASSGTGSTEAFF
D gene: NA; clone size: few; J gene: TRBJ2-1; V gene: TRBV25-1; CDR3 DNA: TGTGCCAGCGTGAGGGGGGCGGGGAATGAGCAGTTCTTC; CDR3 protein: CASVRGAGNEQFF
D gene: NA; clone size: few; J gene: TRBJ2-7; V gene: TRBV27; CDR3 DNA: TGTGCCAGCAGCACTAGAGGTAGCTCCTACGAGCAGTACTTC; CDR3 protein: CASSTRGSSYEQYF
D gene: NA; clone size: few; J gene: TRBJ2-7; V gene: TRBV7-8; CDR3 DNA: TGTGCCAGCAGCCCCTCTTGGGGCAGGGAGATACGCGAGCAGTACTTC; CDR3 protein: CASSPSWGREIREQYF
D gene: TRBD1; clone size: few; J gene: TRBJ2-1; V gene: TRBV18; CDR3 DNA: TGTGCCAGCTCATCCGGGACAGGAATCCGCAATGAGCAGTTCTTC; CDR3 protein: CASSSGTGIRNEQFF
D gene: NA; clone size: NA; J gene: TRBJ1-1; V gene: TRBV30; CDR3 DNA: TGTGCCTGGATTCTTCGTACAGAGAACACTGAAGCTTTCTTT; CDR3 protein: CAWILRTENTEAFF
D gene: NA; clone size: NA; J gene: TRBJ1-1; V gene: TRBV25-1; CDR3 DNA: TGTGCCAGCAGTAAGGACAGCGGACTCACTGAAGCTTTCTTT; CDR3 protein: CASSKDSGLTEAFF
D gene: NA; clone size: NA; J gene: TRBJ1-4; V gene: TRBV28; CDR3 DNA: TGTGCCAGCAGTTTCCCGCCGATACTGGGGACTAATGAAAAACTGTTTTTT; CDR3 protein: CASSFPPILGTNEKLFF
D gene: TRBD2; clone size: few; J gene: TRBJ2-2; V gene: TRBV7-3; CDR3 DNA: TGTGCCAGCAGCCCCCGTCGGGGGGGGATTATCGCGAACACCGGGGAGCTGTTTTTT; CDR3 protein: CASSPRRGGIIANTGELFF
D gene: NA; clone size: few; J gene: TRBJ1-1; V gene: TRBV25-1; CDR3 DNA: TGTGCCAGCAGTGAATCGCGTGGTGTAAACTCGTTTACTGAAGCTTTCTTT; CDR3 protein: CASSESRGVNSFTEAFF